This TCR beta chain comes out of a study of human T cells and chemical hapten exposure. As for time point: patch test 2, 6 weeks after DPC sensitization. Treatment in this sample: therapeutic diphenylcyclopropenone sensitization with weekly scalp DPC. Findings and caveats of the study: The study found expanded TCRs formed significantly more large CDR3 similarity clusters than controls.

TCRdb recomputed calls from the RACE reads with MiXCR, one row per CDR3 protein. The data show about 84,000 distinct CDR3 sequences, with 10% seen just once and roughly 5% held by the top ten. This clonotype was seen at least ten times. What it recognizes is unknown. Looked up from germline, CDR1 is MDHEN and CDR2 is SYDVKM. This CDR3 is 19 amino acids long. V was shortened by 6 bases and J by 0 bases, with 23 bases between the two germline ends. J is TRBJ2-2 and V is TRBV28, with D hard to call. This TCR derives from a woman in her fifties or sixties with alopecia areata. Some clones in this sample may be carry-over from other donors' samples. This sample comprised whole blood, obtained in connection with sensitization to the hapten diphenylcyclopropenone (DPC). CDR3 sequence (DNA): TGTGCCAGCAGCCAAATGGCTCTCCTGCCCCTGGCGAACACCGGGGAGCTGTTTTTT. It specifies CASSQMALLPLANTGELFF.